The 3 T cell receptor beta chains reported below all come from one sample, sequenced in a study of cytotoxic CD8 clonotypes in ibrutinib-treated CLL. TCRdb's table, derived via immunoSEQ multiplex PCR, lists solely in-frame clones and lacks some. The data contain 250,000 to 350,000 clones, about 72% of them seen just once; the ten biggest clones take up about 5.3%. Sequences were derived from PBMCs, sampled at disease progression, from a patient treated with ibrutinib. The receptors stem from a human donor with chronic lymphocytic leukemia.

This clone has only one observation. V usage is TRBV2 and J usage is TRBJ1-3; D ambiguous. Germline V CDR1 and CDR2: SNHLY, FYNNEI. The ends were cut back, 3 bases at V and 5 bases at J, with 8 bases in the middle. The CDR3 is 13 residues long. As DNA, the CDR3 is TGTGCCAGCAGTGATCGGGCAAGAAACACCATATATTTT. Protein sequence: CASSDRARNTIYF.

The chain couples TRBV19 to TRBJ2-5, with 7 nucleotides matching TRBD1. The trim removed 1 base at V and 5 bases at J, leaving 4 bases unmatched. The CDR3 loop spans 14 amino acids. Germline V gene sequence: CDR1 LNHDA, CDR2 SQIVND (reference sequence). The CDR3 region is CASSIGTGVETQYF. The CDR3 region has the DNA TGTGCCAGTAGTATAGGAACAGGGGTTGAGACCCAGTACTTC.

With respect to this clone: Other nucleotide sequences from this sample produce the same CDR3. The genes are TRBV18 and TRBJ1-2; TRBD1 matches 7 bases. The germline CDR1 and CDR2 sequences are KGHSH and LQKENI. The V segment lost 2 bases and the J segment 4 bases; nucleotides outside the gene matches: 1. This CDR3 contains 13 residues. The CDR3 protein is CASSPDRAYGYTF. The CDR3 bases are TGTGCCAGCTCACCAGACAGGGCCTATGGCTACACCTTC.